This TCR beta chain was captured in a study of blood T cell repertoires in COVID-19 (dated by TCRdb to about 2020). In terms of the full investigation: The collaborator samples originated in the United States, Italy and Spain and spanned the acute and convalescent phases of COVID-19. The prospective study material was composed of cDNA or gDNA derived from T cells, B-cell-depleted T cells, or PBMCs. Subjects who had been exposed to COVID-19, were actively infected with it, or had recovered from it provided the deeply sampled blood TCRbeta repertoires that made up the dataset. A freely available public database, intended as a resource for researchers studying the immune response to SARS-CoV-2, is where the repertoires were released. Samples were obtained from the ongoing ImmuneRACE study (first 160 participants) and from over 1,000 subjects provided by 6 global collaborators. Sample metadata almost always included a de-identified subject ID, COVID-19 status, age in years and sex. Where HLA class I and class II types were available, the types were taken from metadata supplied by the sample provider, not from assay-based typing. Study-wide conclusions, independent of this receptor: Clinical and demographic metadata were provided uncurated, with the amount varying by source and participant.

TCRbeta CDR3 regions were amplified from genomic DNA using the immunoSEQ Assay, a bias-controlled multiplex PCR. The paper's data handling went like this. The number of nucleated cells in each sample was estimated by amplification of reference gene primers within the assay. Sequence reads were collapsed and filtered to measure the absolute abundance of every unique TCRbeta CDR3 rearrangement. For each sample, productive Simpson clonality was calculated as the square root of Simpson's diversity index across productive rearrangements. TCRdb re-hosts the immuneACCESS table, in-frame sequences only. Its copies lack some clones; in the studies checked, an unresolved V gene accounts for under half of them, and the cause for the rest is not known. The V and J calls and clone size are taken from that table; D and trimming were inferred from the DNA. This sample comprises 55,000 to 75,000 clones, about three quarters of them detected only once. Approximately 14% of the sample rests with the top ten.

About this clone: Its antigen is still unknown. Per-base qualities were not stored, and no clone one base away is much larger.

The germline V gene (reference sequence) specifies LGHDT as CDR1 and YNNKEL as CDR2. Trimming at the junction amounts to 1 base on V and 6 bases on J, and the germline ends lie 10 bases apart. The CDR3 has 14 amino acids, counting the end cysteine and phenylalanine. Solely the CDR3 DNA is kept, with 42 bases framed from the first base. Collaborating institutions collected whole blood in K2EDTA tubes following their own protocols. For TCRbeta analysis, collaborator samples were shipped as frozen whole blood, as isolated PBMCs, or as DNA extracted from either sample type. This chain is built from TRBV3-1 (or the pseudogene TRBV3-2) and TRBJ1-5; no D gene call is confident. Sample: peripheral blood. The source of this sequence is a man aged 80 or over with acute or convalescent COVID-19. The nucleotides read TGTGCCAGCAGCCAAGCCCCAGGAGGTCAGCCCCAGCATTTT. It translates to CASSQAPGGQPQHF.